There are a few counts of the clone carrying this T cell receptor (beta chain). Its antigen remains unknown. V was clipped by 1 base and J by 6 bases; unmatched bases: 12. The CDR3 totals 16 residues. Germline lookup yields CDR1 SGHRS and CDR2 YFSETQ. The record originates from a study of CD8 T cells in ankylosing spondylitis. Overall study results and limits: Clones linked to disease, bearing a CD8+ phenotype, were relatively rare in peripheral blood. Disease-linked clones reportedly showed significant enrichment in matched ankylosing spondylitis synovial fluid. There was a TCR beta motif, made of several highly homologous variants, that appeared characteristic of ankylosing spondylitis blood.

With molecular barcodes, quantitative 5'-RACE was used to make the TCR beta libraries. TCRdb used MiXCR to reprocess the 5' RACE reads, holding one entry per CDR3 protein. The repertoire holds about 450,000 distinct CDR3 sequences, with roughly 27% as singletons. Source material: blood, either unsorted or a sorted T cell fraction (not recorded which). The chain links TRBV5-1 to TRBJ2-7; 8 bases align to TRBD2. The source is a male donor with ankylosing spondylitis. The CDR3 spells CASSLFSGSSSGEQYF. CDR3 DNA: TGCGCCAGCAGCTTGTTCAGCGGGAGTTCTTCCGGCGAGCAGTACTTC.